This TCR beta chain appears in the sequencing data of a study of OX40 agonist ivuxolimab in advanced cancers. Trimming stripped 4 bases from V and 2 bases from J, with 9 bases between. Per germline, CDR1 SGHAT and CDR2 FQNNGV. This CDR3 has 13 residues. Only in-frame clones appear in the TCRdb table, and some are missing; sequencing was by immunoSEQ multiplex PCR. There are about 82,000 clones in the sample; around 84% occur only once, and 6.5% lies in the top ten. The TCR was taken from an adult with an advanced solid tumor such as melanoma, head and neck, liver or kidney cancer. This chain links TRBV11-2 with TRBJ2-7; D remains ambiguous. The material was CD4+ or CD8+ T cells sorted from blood, obtained in a trial of the OX40 agonist ivuxolimab. DNA of the CDR3: TGTGCCAGCAGCTGGGAAGGGACCTACGAGCAGTACTTC. Residues: CASSWEGTYEQYF.